This entry is about one T cell receptor beta chain. TCRdb redid the calling of the 5' RACE reads with MiXCR, one entry per CDR3 protein. The sample contains 470,000 or so distinct CDR3 sequences, under 20% of which appear only once. CDR1 is MNHEY, CDR2 SVGEGT, per germline. Between the trimmed V and J ends, which lost 6 bases and 2 bases, there was a span of 11 bases. The CDR3 consists of 14 residues. These data come from a study of T-cell memory formation after mild COVID-19. This TCR came from a man aged 18-30 years who had mild COVID-19 (a few samples of this study predate the infection). Cell type and time point are not known. The sample consisted of PBMCs or a T cell subset sorted from them (not recorded which). The V and J genes are TRBV6-2 or TRBV6-3 and TRBJ2-1; weak D call: TRBD1 (6 bases). The CDR3 loop reads CASRGHGTYNEQFF. The CDR3 DNA sequence: TGTGCCAGCAGGGGACACGGGACCTACAATGAGCAGTTCTTC.